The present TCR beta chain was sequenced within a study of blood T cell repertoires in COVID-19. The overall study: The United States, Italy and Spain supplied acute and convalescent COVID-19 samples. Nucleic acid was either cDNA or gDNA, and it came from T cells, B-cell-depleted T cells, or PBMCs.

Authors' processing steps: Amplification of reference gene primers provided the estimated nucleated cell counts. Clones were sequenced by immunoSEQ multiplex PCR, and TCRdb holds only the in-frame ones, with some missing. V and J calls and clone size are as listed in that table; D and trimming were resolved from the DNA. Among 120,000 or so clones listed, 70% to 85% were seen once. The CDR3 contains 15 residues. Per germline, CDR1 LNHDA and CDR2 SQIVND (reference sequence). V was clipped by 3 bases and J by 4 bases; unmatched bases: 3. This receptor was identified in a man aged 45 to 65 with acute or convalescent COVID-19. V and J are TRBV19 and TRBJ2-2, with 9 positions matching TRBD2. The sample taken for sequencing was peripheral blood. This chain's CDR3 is CASSIRRGGTGELFF. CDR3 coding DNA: TGTGCCAGTAGTATCCGGCGGGGGGGCACCGGGGAGCTGTTTTTT.